The rows below give T cell receptor beta chains drawn from one sample of a study of CD8+ T cells in alopecia areata. Clones were read by immunoSEQ multiplex PCR, and TCRdb kept only the in-frame ones, dropping some. The profile shows about 260,000 clones, 60% of them singletons. Sequenced here: CD4+ T cells sorted from blood, sampled at approximately week 51, from a patient treated with tofacitinib. The receptors here all came from a human donor with alopecia areata. Each CDR3 is given with its conserved first and last residue. A row's size may be missing; if present it is once, few, many or a size class.

abundance	v_gene	CDR3aa
few	TRBV29-1	CSFSWATETQYF
few	TRBV30	CAWSRDRVTDTQYF
few	TRBV5-1	CASSTWTGGYEQYF
-	TRBV29-1	CSVRQGTYEQYF
-	TRBV25-1	CASSRETGNIQYF
-	TRBV5-1	CASSLPSEISKTQYF
-	TRBV30	CAFRDSSYEQYF
-	TRBV5-1	CASSLGQYQETQYF
-	TRBV15	CATSLDRVFNYGYTF
-	TRBV5-4	CASSPGVAGIETQYF
few	TRBV5-4	CASALGLTGANYGYTF
-	TRBV29-1	CSVRSGASTDTQYF
-	TRBV7-2	CASSPGLHEQYF
-	TRBV11-1	CASSWRAYNSPLHF
-	TRBV30	CAWNTGLLSGNTIYF
once	TRBV29-1	CSVERGGQFF
-	TRBV5-1	CASSRQSRTANEQFF
-	TRBV6-5	CASTDRRTTYEQYF
-	TRBV29-1	CSVEDREDTYEQYF
-	TRBV25-1	CASSERQDPYNSPLHF
few	TRBV7-2	CASSLASGGAQLGTQYF
-	TRBV9	CASSGTGGAYGYTF
-	TRBV25-1	CASSGTGPQAPLHF
-	TRBV5-1	CASSLARNSYFNEQFF
-	TRBV18	CASSPPSGQANTEAFF
many	TRBV11-2	CASSALTGDIQYF
few	TRBV29-1	CSLPLGPLGTDTQYF
once	TRBV18	CASSPQGTLNNEQFF
-	TRBV7-2	CASSREVSRRNTEAFF
-	TRBV2	CATRLTYEQYF
-	TRBV5-1	CASSQDSPNTEAFF
few	TRBV30	CACRGGGGGDYGYTF
-	TRBV5-1	CASSLGTSGTRTGELFF
few	TRBV14	CASSLMEGPYGYTF
-	TRBV29-1	CSGTGTGSSEAFF
few	TRBV7-9	CASSSLGLAYF
-	TRBV7-2	CASSLVGGVEQYF
few	TRBV4-3	CASSQESPGQGAGETQYF
few	TRBV12-5	CASGLGSAGLAGYNEQFF
-	TRBV7-6	CASSLSSGTQYF
-	TRBV2	CASSPGQGVTDTQYF
-	TRBV11-3	CASSSRQGYNEQFF
-	TRBV27	CAIFRGDRGSPLHF
-	TRBV2	CASSETRGYYGYTF
-	TRBV5-1	CASSLYSGYEQYF
-	TRBV29-1	CSVARAQETQYF
few	TRBV29-1	CSASQRQGSYEQYF
-	TRBV2	CASSVDRGLAFF
few	TRBV14	CASSLGLARTDTQYF
few	TRBV7-2	CASSSTGFSNQPQHF
medium-sized	TRBV2	CASMGGLAGDTQYF
-	TRBV5-1	CASSLRAFTDTQYF
-	TRBV4-3	CASSQDWGQGGSQPQHF
-	TRBV25-1	CASRGTEAFF
-	TRBV7-9	CASRELGEQFF
few	TRBV9	CASSVVAGQGSDTEAFF
-	TRBV7-3	CASSLGQGAYNEQFF